The clone carrying this TCR beta chain was recorded a few times. The target antigen is unknown. The V segment lost 0 bases and the J segment 0 bases; nucleotides outside the gene matches: 6. Per the germline V gene, CDR1 is SGHTA and CDR2 is FQGNSA. The CDR3 contains 18 residues. The sample comes from a study of T cell responses to AZD1222 COVID-19 vaccine. General study findings and limits: Reports indicate that nearly half of spike-specific TCRs are directed at unmutated variant regions. Mostly white British, mostly female donors; authors suggested clonal diversity may be underestimated. Among those given AZD1222, only six or seven were seropositive at baseline.

Generated by immunoSEQ multiplex PCR, the TCRdb table keeps only in-frame clones and is missing some. The sample holds about 67,000 clones, around four fifths seen once. The sequence was collected from an adult in good health. This chain joins TRBV7-2 and TRBJ2-2; 8 nucleotides agree with TRBD2. The sequenced sample was peripheral blood, obtained on day 0 of AZD1222 vaccination. Written as DNA, the CDR3 is TGTGCCAGCAGCTTAGCCGTTAGCGGGATTTCGAACACCGGGGAGCTGTTTTTT. This translates into CASSLAVSGISNTGELFF.